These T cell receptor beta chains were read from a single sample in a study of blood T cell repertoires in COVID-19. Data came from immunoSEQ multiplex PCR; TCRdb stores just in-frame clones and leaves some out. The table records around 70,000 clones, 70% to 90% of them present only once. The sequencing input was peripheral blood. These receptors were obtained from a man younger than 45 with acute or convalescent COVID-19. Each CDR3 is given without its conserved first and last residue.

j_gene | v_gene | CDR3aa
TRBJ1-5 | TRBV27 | ASSLAGGNQPQH
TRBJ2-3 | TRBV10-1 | ASQPNTGRDTQY
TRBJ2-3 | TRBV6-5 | ASDAAGTDTQY
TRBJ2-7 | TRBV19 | ASSIGTSLGHEQY
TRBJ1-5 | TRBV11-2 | ASSPGRGGGAGQPQH
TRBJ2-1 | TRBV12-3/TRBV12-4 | ASSFFRNEQF
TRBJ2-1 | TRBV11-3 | ASSLTEFSYNEQF
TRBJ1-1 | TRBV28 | ASSLPGGTEAF
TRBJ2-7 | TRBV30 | AWSPIDSPPYEQY
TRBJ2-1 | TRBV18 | ASSPKGTSYNGQF
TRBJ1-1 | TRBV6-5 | AISRRSNTEAF
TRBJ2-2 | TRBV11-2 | ASSLDVSGELF
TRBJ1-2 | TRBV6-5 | ASGQGGGYT
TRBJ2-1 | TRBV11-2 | ASSLLRTGREGRRQF
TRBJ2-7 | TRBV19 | ASSTKRGTSYEQY
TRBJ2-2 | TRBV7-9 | ASSPMGQGTNGELF
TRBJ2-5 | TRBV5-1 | ASRPGGLVEDWETQY
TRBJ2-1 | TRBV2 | ASSDTSGSNEQF
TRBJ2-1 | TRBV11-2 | ASSLPIEWEQF
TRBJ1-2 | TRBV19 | ASSPGQEGYGYT
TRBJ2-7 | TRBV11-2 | ASSKGGGQSYEQY
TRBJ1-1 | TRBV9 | ASSAQVGGTEAF
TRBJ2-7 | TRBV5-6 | ASSLGVASAEEQY
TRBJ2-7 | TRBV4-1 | ASSQWGGEYEQY
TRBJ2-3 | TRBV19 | ASRGVADTQY
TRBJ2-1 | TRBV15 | ATSRGSGRSLNEQF
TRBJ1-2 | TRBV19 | ASSMGGSYGYT
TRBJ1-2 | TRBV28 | ASSFTGANYGYT
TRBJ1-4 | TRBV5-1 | ASSFRGNMANEKLF
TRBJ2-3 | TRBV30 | AWSVLSTDTQY
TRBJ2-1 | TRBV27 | ASSYSGSSYNEQF
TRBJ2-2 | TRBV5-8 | ASSLPTARDTGELF
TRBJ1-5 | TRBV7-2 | ASSLVGSQNNQPQH
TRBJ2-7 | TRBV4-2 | ASSQGYGGSYEQY
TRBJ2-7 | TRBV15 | ATSRSGFDEQY
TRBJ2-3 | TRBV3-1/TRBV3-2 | ASSYLRDTQY
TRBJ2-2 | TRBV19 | ASSRSRTTDGELF
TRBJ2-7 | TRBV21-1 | ASSSLPWQ
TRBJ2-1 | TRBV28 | ASSTPRGRKSYNEQF
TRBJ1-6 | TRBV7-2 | ASSLGNRGHSPLH
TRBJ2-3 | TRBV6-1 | ASRQTGSTDTQY
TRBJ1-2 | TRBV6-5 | ASSYRGDGYT
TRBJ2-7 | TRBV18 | ASSPRQLSYEQY
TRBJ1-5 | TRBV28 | ASRSDFNQPQH
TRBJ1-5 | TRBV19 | ASNPGQGWQPQH
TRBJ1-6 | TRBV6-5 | ASSPFRDNSPLH
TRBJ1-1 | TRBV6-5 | ASSYSRETEAF
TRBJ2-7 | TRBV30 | ALGRLAGAYEQY